Each of the 28 T cell receptor beta chains below was sequenced from the same sample in a study of OX40 agonist ivuxolimab in advanced cancers. Sequencing was performed with immunoSEQ multiplex PCR; in TCRdb, only in-frame clones are kept and a portion is missing. The table has tens of thousands of clones, 60% to 80% seen once. The specimen was CD4+ or CD8+ T cells sorted from blood, collected in a trial of the OX40 agonist ivuxolimab. Receptors were obtained from an adult with an advanced solid tumor such as melanoma, head and neck, liver or kidney cancer.

This clone was detected only a few times. The CDR3 spells CASSLRDRDNSPLHF. CDR3 nucleotide sequence: TGTGCCAGCAGCTTGCGGGACAGGGATAATTCACCCCTCCACTTT. This chain joins TRBV7-8 and TRBJ1-6, with 9 bases identical to TRBD1. Germline assignment: CDR1 SGHVS and CDR2 FQNEAQ. V shed 3 bases and J 5 bases; nucleotides not matched to a gene: 2. This CDR3 is built from 15 residues.

The rearrangement links TRBV30 to TRBJ2-3; tentatively, D is TRBD1 (6 bases). This CDR3 contains 13 residues. Trimming cost V 1 base and J 4 bases, with 9 bases left between them. Germline lookup yields CDR1 GTSNPN and CDR2 SVGIG (reference sequence). The chain's CDR3 is CAWSGGGADTQYF. The DNA of the CDR3 is TGTGCCTGGAGTGGAGGGGGAGCAGATACGCAGTATTTT.

The CDR3 reads CAWSAGGYQPQHF. The CDR3 coding sequence is TGTGCCTGGAGTGCCGGCGGTTATCAGCCCCAGCATTTT. The chain links TRBV30 to TRBJ1-5, with D hard to call. Germline V gene lookup returns CDR1 GTSNPN and CDR2 SVGIG (reference sequence). Trimming took 1 base from V and 5 from J, leaving 9 bases between them. CDR3 size: 13 residues.

The V and J genes are TRBV6-5 and TRBJ1-2; D gene uncertain. The CDR3 consists of 12 residues. The V end lost 2 bases, the J end lost 6 bases, and 7 bases lay between the germline ends. The V gene's germline CDR1 is MNHEY and CDR2 SVGAGI. CDR3 sequence reads: CASSYGPDGYTF. The CDR3 DNA sequence: TGTGCCAGCAGTTACGGTCCTGATGGCTACACCTTC.

The chain employs TRBV18 and TRBJ1-6; D is undetermined. This CDR3 spans 14 amino acids. From germline, CDR1 is KGHSH and CDR2 LQKENI. Trimming shortened V by 3 bases and J by 7 bases, and 10 bases separated the two germline ends. CDR3 amino acids: CASSPEPVNSPLHF. In nucleotides, the CDR3 is TGTGCCAGCTCACCTGAGCCAGTCAATTCACCCCTCCACTTT.

This clone was observed once. This chain joins TRBV5-5 and TRBJ1-1; D gene uncertain. Looked up from germline, CDR1 is SGHKS and CDR2 is YYEKEE (reference sequence). V was clipped by 3 bases and J by 5 bases, with 8 bases between them. The CDR3 sequence is 12 residues long. CDR3 DNA sequence: TGTGCCAGCAGCTACCGAACAACTGAAGCTTTCTTT. Encoded protein: CASSYRTTEAFF. Variable domain in full (rest from reference TRBV5-5 and TRBJ1-1): DAGVTQSPTHLIKTRGQQVTLRCSPISGHKSVSWYQQVLGQGPQFIFQYYEKEERGRGNFPDRFSARQFPNYSSELNVNALLLGDSALYLCASSYRTTEAFFGQGTRLTVV.

The CDR3, as DNA: TGCGCCAGCAGCTTTAACCGATACACAGATACGCAGTATTTT. It encodes CASSFNRYTDTQYF. The rearrangement uses TRBV5-1 and TRBJ2-3, with D uncertain. CDR1 and CDR2 (germline): SGHRS, YFSETQ. V was pared by 2 bases and J by 2 bases, with 9 bases between. CDR3 length equals 14 residues. The full variable domain, its missing parts supplied by reference TRBV5-1 and TRBJ2-3, is KAGVTQTPRYLIKTRGQQVTLSCSPISGHRSVSWYQQTPGQGLQFLFEYFSETQRNKGNFPGRFSGRQFSNSRSEMNVSTLELGDSALYLCASSFNRYTDTQYFGPGTRLTVL.

The chain couples TRBV7-9 to TRBJ1-2, with a weak D call TRBD1 (5 bases). CDR1 SEHNR and CDR2 FQNEAQ come from the germline V gene (reference sequence). V was trimmed by 3 bases and J by 9 bases, leaving 14 bases between them. The CDR3 covers 13 residues. The CDR3 sequence is CASSFYGAGSYTF. The CDR3 DNA reads as TGTGCCAGCAGCTTTTACGGGGCGGGGAGCTACACCTTC.

The chain joins TRBV7-4 to TRBJ2-2, with 8 bases fitting TRBD2. Germline trimming cut 2 bases from V and 6 bases from J; bases unmatched to any gene: 8. The CDR3 is 16 amino acids. Germline V lookup: CDR1 SGHVT, CDR2 SQSDAQ. CDR3 coding DNA: TGTGCCAGCAGCTTATCGGGCGGGGGGCCCGCCGGGGAGCTGTTTTTT. It translates to CASSLSGGGPAGELFF.

The V gene is TRBV27, the J gene TRBJ1-1; D not resolved. This CDR3 contains 15 residues. Between the trimmed V and J ends, which lost 5 bases and 0 bases, there was a span of 13 bases. From germline, CDR1 is MNHEY and CDR2 SMNVEV (reference sequence). In DNA form, the CDR3 reads TGTGCCAGCAGTATTACTCGACCCGTGAACACTGAAGCTTTCTTT. This sequence encodes CASSITRPVNTEAFF.

This chain joins TRBV18 and TRBJ2-3, with a tentative D call TRBD2 (5 bases). From germline, CDR1 is KGHSH and CDR2 LQKENI. This CDR3 is built from 16 residues. V lost 1 base and J 2 bases, leaving 13 bases between the germline ends. CDR3 residues: CASSPQSRALTDTQYF. The CDR3 region has the DNA TGTGCCAGCTCACCACAGTCGCGGGCTCTCACAGATACGCAGTATTTT.

The V and J genes are TRBV2 and TRBJ2-5, with 12 bases aligning to TRBD2. CDR1 is SNHLY, CDR2 FYNNEI, per germline. The CDR3 is made up of 16 amino acids. Trimming removed 1 base from V and 4 bases from J; junction bases left unmatched: 4. CDR3 protein: CASSEGSSGGGETQYF. DNA of the CDR3: TGTGCCAGCAGTGAAGGTTCTAGCGGGGGGGGAGAGACCCAGTACTTC.

The V call is TRBV2, the J call TRBJ2-1; TRBD2 matches 12 bases. J gave up 4 bases and V 6 bases, and 1 base lay outside the gene matches. Per germline, CDR1 SNHLY and CDR2 FYNNEI. The CDR3 runs to 14 residues. DNA of the CDR3: TGTGCCAGCAGGGGGACTAGCGGGTACAATGAGCAGTTCTTC. Protein product: CASRGTSGYNEQFF.

V and J are TRBV27 and TRBJ2-3; 7 bases align to TRBD2. Germline CDR1 is MNHEY and CDR2 is SMNVEV (reference sequence). This CDR3 has 14 amino acids. Trimming took 3 bases from V and 0 from J; bases not matched to a gene: 0. DNA of the CDR3: TGTGCCAGCAGTTTTAGCGGGAGCACAGATACGCAGTATTTT. It is translated as CASSFSGSTDTQYF.

The rearrangement joins TRBV12-5 to TRBJ2-5; no reliable D call. The CDR3 consists of 13 residues. V was trimmed by 8 bases and J by 1 base, leaving 11 bases between them. Germline assignment: CDR1 LGHNT and CDR2 FRNRAP. CDR3 sequence: CASLFNTQETQYF. The CDR3 region has the DNA TGTGCTAGTCTTTTTAATACCCAAGAGACCCAGTACTTC.

This clone came up a few times. CDR3 bases: TGTGCCAGCAGACGGGGGGGACTGCACCAAGAGACCCAGTACTTC. Translated, it gives CASRRGGLHQETQYF. The chain uses TRBV6-1 and TRBJ2-5; 8 nucleotides agree with TRBD2. The V gene end was trimmed by 6 bases and the J gene end by 0 bases; junction bases not matched to a gene: 6. This CDR3 is built from 15 residues. The germline CDR1 and CDR2 sequences are MNHNS and SASEGT.

The CDR3 loop is CASSQTGDGFTEAFF. CDR3 nucleotides: TGTGCCAGCAGCCAGACAGGGGACGGCTTCACTGAAGCTTTCTTT. This chain links TRBV11-2 with TRBJ1-1; 8 positions agree with TRBD1. V trimming: 5 bases; J trimming: 4 bases; junction bases outside the gene matches: 9. The CDR3 extends over 15 amino acids. Germline V CDR1 and CDR2: SGHAT, FQNNGV.

The chain uses TRBV6-5 and TRBJ2-1; the match to TRBD1 covers 8 bases. Germline V gives CDR1 MNHEY, CDR2 SVGAGI. The CDR3 totals 14 residues. The J segment lost 4 bases and the V segment lost 7 bases, leaving 6 bases of the junction unmatched. The CDR3, as DNA: TGTGCCAGCAACACCGGGACAGGTTACAATGAGCAGTTCTTC. Translated: CASNTGTGYNEQFF.

The rearrangement links TRBV7-2 to TRBJ2-1; TRBD2 matches 10 bases. Looked up from germline, CDR1 is SGHTA and CDR2 is FQGNSA. With 6 bases clipped from V and 4 bases from J, the junction kept 9 bases outside the gene matches. The length of the CDR3 is 16 residues. The CDR3 is CASSFGLAGEYNEQFF. CDR3 nucleotides: TGTGCCAGCAGTTTCGGTCTAGCGGGGGAATACAATGAGCAGTTCTTC.

The table lists this clone with a few counts. CDR3 in DNA: TGCAGCGTCCGACAGGGGCGCTACGAGCAGTACTTC. Amino acid sequence: CSVRQGRYEQYF. The V call is TRBV29-1, the J call TRBJ2-7; TRBD1 aligns across 8 bases. The CDR3 totals 12 residues. The trim removed 6 bases at V and 3 bases at J, leaving 4 bases unmatched. CDR1 SQVTM and CDR2 ANQGSEA come from the germline V gene.

The CDR3 is CASSSGLAGDGYDTQYF. The CDR3 DNA reads as TGCGCCAGCAGCTCGGGACTAGCGGGAGATGGGTATGATACGCAGTATTTT. J is TRBJ2-3 and V is TRBV5-1; 14 nucleotides line up with TRBD2. The CDR3 runs 17 residues. V trimming: 3 bases; J trimming: 6 bases; junction bases outside the gene matches: 9. The germline V gene has CDR1 SGHRS and CDR2 YFSETQ.

The V gene is TRBV27, the J gene TRBJ1-1, with TRBD1 as a possible D gene (6 bases). Trimming removed 2 bases at V and 1 base at J, with 8 bases between. Germline V gene data show CDR1 as MNHEY and CDR2 as SMNVEV (reference sequence). The CDR3 has 14 residues. The CDR3 here is CASSLRGGNTEAFF. CDR3 DNA sequence: TGTGCCAGCAGTTTACGAGGGGGGAACACTGAAGCTTTCTTT.

The chain is built from TRBV27 and TRBJ2-1; TRBD2 matches 8 bases. With V trimmed by 6 bases and J by 7 bases, 14 bases remained unmatched. Germline V lookup: CDR1 MNHEY, CDR2 SMNVEV (reference sequence). The CDR3 consists of 16 residues. CDR3 sequence (DNA): TGTGCCAGCAGCCACCTTGCCGGGACTAGGGGGAATGAGCAGTTCTTC. The encoded protein is CASSHLAGTRGNEQFF.

This clone was observed once. This chain connects TRBV7-9 to TRBJ2-2, with D possibly matching TRBD2 (5 bases). The CDR3 length is 13 residues. V was pared by 8 bases and J by 1 base, with 8 bases between. Germline V gene lookup returns CDR1 SEHNR and CDR2 FQNEAQ (reference sequence). The chain's CDR3 is CASEGWNTGELFF. For the CDR3, the DNA is TGTGCCAGCGAGGGTTGGAACACCGGGGAGCTGTTTTTT.

CDR3 in DNA: TGCGCCAGCAGCACCGGACAGAACACCGGGGAGCTGTTTTTT. This sequence encodes CASSTGQNTGELFF. This chain joins TRBV5-1 and TRBJ2-2; TRBD1 might be the D (5 bases). V was pared by 4 bases and J by 1 base, with 8 bases between. The CDR3 runs to 14 residues. Germline loops: CDR1 SGHRS, CDR2 YFSETQ.

The gene calls are TRBV7-4 and TRBJ2-5, with 11 bases that match TRBD1. The trim removed 0 bases at V and 2 bases at J, leaving 2 bases unmatched. Germline CDR1 is SGHVT and CDR2 is SQSDAQ. CDR3 length equals 16 residues. CDR3 DNA: TGTGCCAGCAGCTTAGCCGGGACAGGGGGACAAGAGACCCAGTACTTC. Translated: CASSLAGTGGQETQYF. Full variable domain (rest looked up from reference TRBV7-4 and TRBJ2-5): GAGVSQSPRYKVAKRGRDVALRCDSISGHVTLYWYRQTLGQGSEVLTYSQSDAQRDKSGRPSGRFSAERPERSVSTLKIQRTEQGDSAVYLCASSLAGTGGQETQYFGPGTRLLVL.

This chain uses TRBV4-1 with TRBJ2-7; the D gene could be TRBD1 or TRBD2 (5 bases each). Trimming took off 0 bases at V and 10 bases at J, with 13 bases between the two ends. Germline lookup yields CDR1 MGHRA and CDR2 YSYEKL. This CDR3 contains 13 residues. This CDR3 is CASSQDTGRPQYF. CDR3 sequence (DNA): TGCGCCAGCAGCCAAGATACGGGGCGTCCCCAGTACTTC.

This rearrangement joins TRBV9 to TRBJ2-7; D call uncertain. The CDR3 runs to 15 residues. Trimming took off 4 bases at V and 6 bases at J, with 20 bases between the two ends. Germline V gene data show CDR1 as SGDLS and CDR2 as YYNGEE. The CDR3 DNA sequence: TGTGCCAGCAGCACTCGGACCGCCTGGGGTGGCGAGCAGTACTTC. This codes for CASSTRTAWGGEQYF.